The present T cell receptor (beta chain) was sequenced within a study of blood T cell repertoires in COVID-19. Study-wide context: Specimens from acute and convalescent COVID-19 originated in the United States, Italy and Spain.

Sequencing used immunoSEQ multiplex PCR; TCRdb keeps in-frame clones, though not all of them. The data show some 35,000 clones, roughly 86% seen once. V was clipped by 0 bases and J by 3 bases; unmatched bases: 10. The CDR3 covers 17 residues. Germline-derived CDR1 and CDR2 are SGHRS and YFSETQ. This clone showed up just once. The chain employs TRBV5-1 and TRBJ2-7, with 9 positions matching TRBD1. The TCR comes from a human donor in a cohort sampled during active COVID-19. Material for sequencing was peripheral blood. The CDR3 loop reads CASSLARVGTGLYEQYF. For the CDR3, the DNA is TGCGCCAGCAGCTTGGCCCGGGTGGGGACAGGGCTCTACGAGCAGTACTTC.